One T cell receptor (beta chain) is described in this entry. Its target is unknown. Using immunoSEQ multiplex PCR, the repertoire was profiled, and TCRdb retains in-frame clones only, with some absent. Among 150,000 to 200,000 clones, 88% were seen once, and the ten largest hold more than 5.5%. This record belongs to a study of T cell responses to AZD1222 COVID-19 vaccine. Overall study findings and caveats: The donor cohort was predominantly white British with a female majority, and clonal diversity may have been underestimated.

This CDR3 is 11 amino acids long. Germline V CDR1 and CDR2: KGHSH, LQKENI. Trimming left V 7 bases short and J 4 bases short, with 5 bases between. The sample here was peripheral blood, taken on day 0 of AZD1222 vaccination. The TCR was taken from an adult in good health. The chain carries TRBV18 and TRBJ2-1, with D unclear. CDR3 sequence reads: CASLLYNEQFF. In DNA, the CDR3 is TGTGCCAGCTTACTATACAATGAGCAGTTCTTC.